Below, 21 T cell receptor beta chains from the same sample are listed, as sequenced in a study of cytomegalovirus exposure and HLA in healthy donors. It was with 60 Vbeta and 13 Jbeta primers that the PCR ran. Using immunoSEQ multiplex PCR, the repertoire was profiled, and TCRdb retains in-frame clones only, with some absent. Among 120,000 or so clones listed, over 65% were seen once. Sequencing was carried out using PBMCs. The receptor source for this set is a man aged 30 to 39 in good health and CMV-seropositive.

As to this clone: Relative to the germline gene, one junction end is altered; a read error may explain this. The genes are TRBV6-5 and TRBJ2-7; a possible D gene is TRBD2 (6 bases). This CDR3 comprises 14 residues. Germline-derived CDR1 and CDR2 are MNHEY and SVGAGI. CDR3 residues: CASTGSGQTYDQYF. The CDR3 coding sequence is TGTGCCAGCACGGGTAGCGGACAAACCTACGATCAGTACTTC.

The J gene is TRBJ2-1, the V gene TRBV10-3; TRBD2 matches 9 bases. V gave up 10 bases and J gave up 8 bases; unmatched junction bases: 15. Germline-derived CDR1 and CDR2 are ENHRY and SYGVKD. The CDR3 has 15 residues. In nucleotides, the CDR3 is TGTGCCACCTCAACTCGGGCTAGCGGGACGGATGAGCAGTTCTTC. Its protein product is CATSTRASGTDEQFF.

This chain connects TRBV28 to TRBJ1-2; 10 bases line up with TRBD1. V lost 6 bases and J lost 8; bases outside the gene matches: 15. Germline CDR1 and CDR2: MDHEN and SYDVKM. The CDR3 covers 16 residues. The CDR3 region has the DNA TGTGCCAGCAGCGAAGCCACCGGGACAGGGGTCCGGGGCTACACCTTC. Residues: CASSEATGTGVRGYTF.

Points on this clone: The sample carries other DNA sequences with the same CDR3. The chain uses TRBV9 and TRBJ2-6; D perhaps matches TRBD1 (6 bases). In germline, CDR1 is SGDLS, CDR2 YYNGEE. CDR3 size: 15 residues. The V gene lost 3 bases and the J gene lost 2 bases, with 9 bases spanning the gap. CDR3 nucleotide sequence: TGTGCCAGCAGCGCCCAGGGGACTGGGGCCAACGTCCTGACTTTC. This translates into CASSAQGTGANVLTF.

The CDR3 loop reads CASSLLAATTDTQYF. DNA of the CDR3: TGTGCCAGCAGTTTGCTAGCGGCTACCACAGATACGCAGTATTTT. The chain joins TRBV28 to TRBJ2-3, with 7 bases that match TRBD2. The CDR3 contains 15 residues. V gave up 3 bases and J gave up 2 bases; unmatched junction bases: 5. Germline V gene lookup returns CDR1 MDHEN and CDR2 SYDVKM.

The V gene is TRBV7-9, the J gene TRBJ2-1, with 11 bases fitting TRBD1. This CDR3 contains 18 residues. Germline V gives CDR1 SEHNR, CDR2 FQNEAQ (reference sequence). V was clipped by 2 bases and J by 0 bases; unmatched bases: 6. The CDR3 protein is CASSLRDRGRSSYNEQFF. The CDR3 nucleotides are TGTGCCAGCAGCTTACGGGACAGGGGGAGGAGCTCCTACAATGAGCAGTTCTTC.

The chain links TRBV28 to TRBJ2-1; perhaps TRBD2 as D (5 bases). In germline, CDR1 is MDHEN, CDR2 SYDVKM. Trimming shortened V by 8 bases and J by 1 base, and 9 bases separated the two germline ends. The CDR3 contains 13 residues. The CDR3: CASEEGSYNEQFF. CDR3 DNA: TGTGCCAGCGAAGAGGGTTCCTACAATGAGCAGTTCTTC.

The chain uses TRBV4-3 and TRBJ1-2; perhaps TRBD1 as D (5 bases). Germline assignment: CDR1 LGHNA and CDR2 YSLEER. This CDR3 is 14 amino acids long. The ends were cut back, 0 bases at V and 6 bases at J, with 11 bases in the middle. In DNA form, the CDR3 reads TGCGCCAGCAGCCAAGATCGGGCAGGGCATGGCTACACCTTC. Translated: CASSQDRAGHGYTF.

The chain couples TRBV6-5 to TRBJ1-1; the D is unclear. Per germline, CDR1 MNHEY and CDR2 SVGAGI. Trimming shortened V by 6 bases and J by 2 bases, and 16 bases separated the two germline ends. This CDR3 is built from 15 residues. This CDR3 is CASSEQGRGNTEAFF. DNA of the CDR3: TGTGCCAGCAGCGAACAAGGACGGGGAAACACTGAAGCTTTCTTT.

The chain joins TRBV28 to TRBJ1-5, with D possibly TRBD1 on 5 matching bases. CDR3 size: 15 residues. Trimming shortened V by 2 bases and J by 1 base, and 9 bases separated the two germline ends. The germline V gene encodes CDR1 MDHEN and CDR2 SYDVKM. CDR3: CASSLAGGSNQPQHF. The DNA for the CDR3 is TGTGCCAGCAGTTTAGCCGGGGGAAGCAATCAGCCCCAGCATTTT.

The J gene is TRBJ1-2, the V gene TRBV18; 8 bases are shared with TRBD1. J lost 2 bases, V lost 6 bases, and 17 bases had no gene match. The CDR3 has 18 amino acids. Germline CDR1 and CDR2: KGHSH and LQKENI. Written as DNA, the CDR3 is TGTGCCAGCTCCCTTGGGACAGGCCCGCAACCAAACAACTATGGCTACACCTTC. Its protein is CASSLGTGPQPNNYGYTF.

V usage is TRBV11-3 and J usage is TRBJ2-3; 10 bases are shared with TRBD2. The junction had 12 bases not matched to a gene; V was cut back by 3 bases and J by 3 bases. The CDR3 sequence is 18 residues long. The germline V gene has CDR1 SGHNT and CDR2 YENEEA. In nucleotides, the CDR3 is TGTGCCAGCAGCTTTGGGGGACTAGCGAGGAAATCGACAGATACGCAGTATTTT. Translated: CASSFGGLARKSTDTQYF.

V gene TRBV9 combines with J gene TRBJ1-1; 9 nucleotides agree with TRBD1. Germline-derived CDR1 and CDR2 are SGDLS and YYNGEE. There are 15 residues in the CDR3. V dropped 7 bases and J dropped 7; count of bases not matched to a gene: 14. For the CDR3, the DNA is TGTGCCAGCCGACCCTCCCCCACAGGGGGCTATGAAGCTTTCTTT. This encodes CASRPSPTGGYEAFF.

CDR3 sequence reads: CSATTGINTEAFF. The DNA of the CDR3 is TGCAGCGCCACAACAGGGATCAACACTGAAGCTTTCTTT. The V and J genes are TRBV29-1 and TRBJ1-1; possibly TRBD1 for D (6 bases). The V and J ends lost 7 bases and 2 bases respectively, with 14 bases between them. Germline lookup yields CDR1 SQVTM and CDR2 ANQGSEA. The CDR3 is made up of 13 amino acids.

The CDR3 loop reads CATSRDPGGGSYEQYF. The CDR3 bases are TGTGCCACCAGCAGAGACCCCGGCGGCGGCTCCTACGAGCAGTACTTC. The chain joins TRBV15 to TRBJ2-7; D unclear. Germline lookup yields CDR1 LNHNV and CDR2 YYDKDF (reference sequence). This CDR3 comprises 16 residues. V was cut by 0 bases and J by 0 bases, with 12 bases left in between.

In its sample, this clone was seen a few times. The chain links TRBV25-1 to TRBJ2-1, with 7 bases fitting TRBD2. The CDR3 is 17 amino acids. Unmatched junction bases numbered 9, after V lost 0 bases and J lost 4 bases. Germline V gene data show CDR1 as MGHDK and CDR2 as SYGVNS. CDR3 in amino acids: CASSEYGGSGMYNEQFF. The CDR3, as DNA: TGTGCCAGCAGTGAATATGGAGGGAGCGGGATGTACAATGAGCAGTTCTTC.

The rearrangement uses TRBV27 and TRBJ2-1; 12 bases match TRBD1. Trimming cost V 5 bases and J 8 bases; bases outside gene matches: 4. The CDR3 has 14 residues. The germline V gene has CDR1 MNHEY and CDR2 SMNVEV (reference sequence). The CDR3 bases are TGTGCCAGCAGTCCAGGGACAGGGGGCGATGAGCAGTTCTTC. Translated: CASSPGTGGDEQFF.

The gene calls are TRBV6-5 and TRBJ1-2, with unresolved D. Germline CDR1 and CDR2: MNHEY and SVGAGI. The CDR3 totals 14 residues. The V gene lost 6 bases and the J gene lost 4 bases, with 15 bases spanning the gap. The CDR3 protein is CASRGEVVSYGYTF. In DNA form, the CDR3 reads TGTGCCAGCAGAGGTGAGGTAGTGAGCTATGGCTACACCTTC.

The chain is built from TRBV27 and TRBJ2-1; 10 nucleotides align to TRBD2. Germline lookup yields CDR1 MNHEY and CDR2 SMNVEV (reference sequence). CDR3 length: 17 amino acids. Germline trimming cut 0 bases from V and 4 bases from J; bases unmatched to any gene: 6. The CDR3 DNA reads TGTGCCAGCAGTTTATCCAAGAGGACTAGCGGTTACAATGAGCAGTTCTTC. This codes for CASSLSKRTSGYNEQFF.

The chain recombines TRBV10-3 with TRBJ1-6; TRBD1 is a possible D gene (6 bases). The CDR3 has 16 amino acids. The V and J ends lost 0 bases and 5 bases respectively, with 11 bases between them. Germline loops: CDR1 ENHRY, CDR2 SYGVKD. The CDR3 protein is CAISESRGGHNSPLHF. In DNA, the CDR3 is TGTGCCATCAGTGAGTCGAGGGGGGGGCATAATTCACCCCTCCACTTT.

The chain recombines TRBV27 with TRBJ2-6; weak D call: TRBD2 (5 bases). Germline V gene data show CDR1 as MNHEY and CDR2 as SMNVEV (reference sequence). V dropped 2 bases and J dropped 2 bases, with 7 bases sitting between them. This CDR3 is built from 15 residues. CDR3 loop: CASSLGSPGANVLTF. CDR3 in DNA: TGTGCCAGCAGTTTAGGGAGCCCTGGGGCCAACGTCCTGACTTTC.